The clone carrying this TCR beta chain was counted between two and nine times. Its specificity is unknown. Different DNA sequences within this sample yield the same CDR3. Extracted RNA was reverse transcribed, and the resulting cDNA served as sequencing template. Clones were sequenced by immunoSEQ multiplex PCR, and TCRdb holds only the in-frame ones, with some missing. The sample records about 220,000 clones, 50% to 70% being singletons. The treatment denotes: oral pan-JAK inhibitor, 5-10 mg twice daily. The sample belongs to a study of CD8+ T cells in alopecia areata. The wider study: Affected scalp percentage set treated patients' severity scores.

This CDR3 is built from 13 residues. Trimming pared 4 bases from V and 4 bases from J, leaving 10 bases between. Germline CDR1 SGHTA, CDR2 FQGNSA. Findings and caveats of the study: On tofacitinib, scalp and blood still held many of the expanded lesional clones. For lesional scalp, especially alopecia totalis/universalis, clonality was higher than in normal scalp. Alphabeta T cells residing in normal skin are also sequenced in scalp samples.

The TCR comes from a human donor with alopecia areata. The sample consisted of CD4+ T cells sorted from blood, taken at week 4, from a patient treated with tofacitinib. The chain employs TRBV7-2 and TRBJ1-1, with a tentative D call TRBD1 (5 bases). The CDR3 DNA sequence: TGTGCCAGCAGCTCGTCAGGGAGCACTGAAGCTTTCTTT. It specifies CASSSSGSTEAFF.